A selection of T cell receptor beta chains follows, all from one sample in a study of a mutant IDH1 vaccine in newly diagnosed glioma. TCRdb keeps only in-frame clones here, not all; method: immunoSEQ multiplex PCR. The data show about 92,000 clones, under 90% seen once. Sequenced material: PBMCs, taken from a glioma patient treated with radiotherapy, temozolomide or both. These receptors were collected from a woman aged 50 to 60 with glioma. CDR3s include the opening cysteine and the closing phenylalanine or tryptophan. A D gene is named only where the DNA matches it firmly. Clone size is stated in some rows and not others, as once, few, many or a class when expanded.

-,15,TRBJ2-1,TRBD2,TRBV6-5,CASSYSSGGQNEQFF,TGTGCCAGCAGTTACTCCAGCGGGGGGCAAAATGAGCAGTTCTTC
-,16,TRBJ1-6,TRBD1,TRBV29-1,CSVANLTGTGNSPLHF,TGCAGCGTTGCAAACCTCACCGGGACAGGGAATTCACCCCTCCACTTT
-,12,TRBJ1-2,-,TRBV30,CAWSNGVYGYTF,TGTGCCTGGAGTAACGGGGTTTATGGCTACACCTTC
-,15,TRBJ2-7,TRBD1,TRBV7-2,CASSFHGTGTQEQYF,TGTGCCAGCAGCTTCCACGGGACAGGGACCCAAGAGCAGTACTTC
-,16,TRBJ1-3,TRBD1,TRBV7-2,CASSDGDRGRRNTIYF,TGTGCCAGCAGCGACGGCGACAGGGGGCGCAGAAACACCATATATTTT
-,14,TRBJ1-2,TRBD1,TRBV7-2,CASSSRTGSYGYTF,TGTGCCAGCAGCTCAAGGACAGGAAGCTATGGCTACACCTTC
-,13,TRBJ2-2,-,TRBV27,CASSLTLAGELFF,TGTGCCAGCAGTTTAACTCTAGCCGGGGAGCTGTTTTTT
-,15,TRBJ2-1,TRBD1,TRBV5-1,CASSLGQGAVYEQFF,TGCGCCAGCAGCCTCGGACAGGGGGCCGTATATGAGCAGTTCTTC
-,14,TRBJ1-2,-,TRBV6-5,CASTAGGVRYGYTF,TGTGCCAGCACCGCCGGGGGGGTACGGTATGGCTACACCTTC
-,16,TRBJ2-5,TRBD1,TRBV6-5,CASSYDRGRAEETQYF,TGTGCCAGCAGTTACGACAGGGGCAGGGCCGAGGAGACCCAGTACTTC
few,13,TRBJ2-5,-,TRBV9,CASGHPNQETQYF,TGTGCCAGCGGCCACCCAAACCAAGAGACCCAGTACTTC
-,12,TRBJ2-1,-,TRBV27,CASSFLRGEQFF,TGTGCCAGCAGTTTTCTTCGGGGTGAGCAGTTCTTC
-,18,TRBJ2-2,TRBD2,TRBV15,CATSRDPSGGLNTGELFF,TGTGCCACCAGCAGAGATCCTAGCGGGGGCCTAAACACCGGGGAGCTGTTTTTT
-,10,TRBJ2-1,-,TRBV29-1,CSVARNEQFF,TGCAGCGTTGCGCGCAATGAGCAGTTCTTC
-,14,TRBJ1-1,-,TRBV6-5,CASSYRGENTEAFF,TGTGCCAGCAGTTACCGGGGTGAGAACACTGAAGCTTTCTTT
-,14,TRBJ1-4,TRBD1,TRBV27,CASGYTGTGEKLFF,TGTGCCAGCGGCTATACCGGGACAGGGGAAAAACTGTTTTTT
-,16,TRBJ2-6,-,TRBV6-5,CASSYSRVSGANVLTF,TGTGCCAGCAGTTACTCGAGAGTCTCTGGGGCCAACGTCCTGACTTTC
-,13,TRBJ2-7,-,TRBV10-3,CAITLGGGYEQYF,TGTGCCATCACCCTAGGGGGGGGGTACGAGCAGTACTTC
-,17,TRBJ2-2,-,TRBV11-2,CASSSRTLYPNTGELFF,TGTGCCAGCAGCTCCCGGACTCTATACCCGAACACCGGGGAGCTGTTTTTT
-,15,TRBJ1-1,-,TRBV7-3,CASSLSSGGNTEAFF,TGTGCCAGCAGCCTGTCGTCGGGCGGGAACACTGAAGCTTTCTTT
-,16,TRBJ1-2,-,TRBV28,CASSLLPSAGVYGYTF,TGTGCCAGCAGTTTATTACCCTCGGCAGGTGTCTATGGCTACACCTTC
-,15,TRBJ2-2,TRBD1,TRBV5-1,CASSLGDRGAGELFF,TGCGCCAGCAGCTTGGGAGACAGGGGAGCCGGGGAGCTGTTTTTT
-,15,TRBJ1-1,TRBD1,TRBV19,CASSIFTGGPAEAFF,TGTGCCAGTAGTATTTTTACAGGGGGCCCCGCTGAAGCTTTCTTT
-,15,TRBJ1-2,TRBD1,TRBV14,CASSRTGAINYGYTF,TGTGCCAGCAGCCGGACAGGGGCGATTAACTATGGCTACACCTTC
once,16,TRBJ1-2,-,TRBV5-8,CASSRSLQLANYGYTF,TGTGCCAGCAGCCGATCTCTACAGTTAGCTAACTATGGCTACACCTTC
-,15,TRBJ2-2,TRBD2,TRBV4-3,CASSQLAGGPGELFF,TGCGCCAGCAGCCAACTAGCGGGGGGGCCCGGGGAGCTGTTTTTT